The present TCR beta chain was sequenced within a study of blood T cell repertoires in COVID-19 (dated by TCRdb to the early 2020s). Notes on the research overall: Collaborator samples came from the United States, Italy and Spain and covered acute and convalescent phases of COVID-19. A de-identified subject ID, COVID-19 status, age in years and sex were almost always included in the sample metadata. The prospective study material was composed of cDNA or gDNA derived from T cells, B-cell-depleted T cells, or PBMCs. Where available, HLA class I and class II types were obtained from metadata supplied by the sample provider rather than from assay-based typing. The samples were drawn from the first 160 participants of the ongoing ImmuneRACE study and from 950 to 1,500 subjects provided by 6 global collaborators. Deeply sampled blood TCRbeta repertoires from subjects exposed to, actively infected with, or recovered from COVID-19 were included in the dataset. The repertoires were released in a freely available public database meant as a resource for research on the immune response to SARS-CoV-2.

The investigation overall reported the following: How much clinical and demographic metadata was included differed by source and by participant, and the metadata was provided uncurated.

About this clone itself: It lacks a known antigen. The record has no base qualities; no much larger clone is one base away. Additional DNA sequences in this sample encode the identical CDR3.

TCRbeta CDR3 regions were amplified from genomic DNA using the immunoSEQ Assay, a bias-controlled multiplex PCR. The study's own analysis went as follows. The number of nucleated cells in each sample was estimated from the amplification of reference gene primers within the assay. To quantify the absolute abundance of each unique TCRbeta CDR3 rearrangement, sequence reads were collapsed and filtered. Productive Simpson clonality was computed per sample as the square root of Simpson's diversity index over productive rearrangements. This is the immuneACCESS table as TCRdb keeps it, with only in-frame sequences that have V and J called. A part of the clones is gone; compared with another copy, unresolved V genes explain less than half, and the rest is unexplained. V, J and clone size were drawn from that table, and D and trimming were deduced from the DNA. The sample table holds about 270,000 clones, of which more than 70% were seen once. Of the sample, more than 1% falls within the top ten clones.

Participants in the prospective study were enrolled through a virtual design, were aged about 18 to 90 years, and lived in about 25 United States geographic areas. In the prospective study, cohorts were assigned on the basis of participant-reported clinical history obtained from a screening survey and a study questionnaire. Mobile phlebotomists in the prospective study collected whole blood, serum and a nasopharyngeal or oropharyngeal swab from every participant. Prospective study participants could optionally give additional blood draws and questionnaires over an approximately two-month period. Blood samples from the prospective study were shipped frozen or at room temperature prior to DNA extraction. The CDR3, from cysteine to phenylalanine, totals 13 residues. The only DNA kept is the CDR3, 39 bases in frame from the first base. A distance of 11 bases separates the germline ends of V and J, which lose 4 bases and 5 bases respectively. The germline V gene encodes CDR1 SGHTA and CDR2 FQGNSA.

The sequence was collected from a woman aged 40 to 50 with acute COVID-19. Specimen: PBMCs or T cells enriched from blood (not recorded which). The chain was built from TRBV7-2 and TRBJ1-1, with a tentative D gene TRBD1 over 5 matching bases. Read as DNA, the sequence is TGTGCCAGCAGCTCGCGACGGGGGACTGAAGCTTTCTTT. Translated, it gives CASSSRRGTEAFF.